Each of the 29 T cell receptor beta chains below was sequenced from the same sample in a study of blood T cell repertoires in COVID-19. Libraries were prepared by immunoSEQ multiplex PCR; TCRdb keeps only in-frame clonotypes and omits some of them. The table has more than 60,000 clones, over 75% seen once; the top ten hold approximately 20%. The sequenced sample was peripheral blood. Receptors originate from a human donor in a cohort sampled during active COVID-19.

The gene calls are TRBV10-1 and TRBJ2-7; 8 bases agree with TRBD1. CDR1 is WNHNN, CDR2 SYGVQD, per germline (reference sequence). This CDR3 has 14 residues. J gave up 1 base and V 4 bases, and 3 bases lay outside the gene matches. The CDR3 loop reads CASSGQGPSYEQYF. CDR3 in DNA: TGCGCCAGCAGTGGACAGGGGCCTTCCTACGAGCAGTACTTC.

V gene TRBV5-5 combines with J gene TRBJ2-7; 14 positions agree with TRBD2. There are 18 residues in the CDR3. V gave up 4 bases and J gave up 0 bases; unmatched junction bases: 9. Germline values: CDR1 SGHKS, CDR2 YYEKEE (reference sequence). In nucleotides, the CDR3 is TGTGCCAGCAGCAGGGGACTAGCGGGGGTTTCGAGCTCCTACGAGCAGTACTTC. Its translation is CASSRGLAGVSSSYEQYF.

The chain combines TRBV10-3 with TRBJ2-7; TRBD1 agrees at 7 bases. Germline loops: CDR1 ENHRY, CDR2 SYGVKD. V lost 4 bases to trimming and J lost 3 bases; unmatched junction nucleotides: 9. CDR3 length: 15 residues. In DNA form, the CDR3 reads TGTGCCATCAGTGCACCGGGACAGCTAAACTACGAGCAGTACTTC. It specifies CAISAPGQLNYEQYF.

This chain links TRBV25-1 with TRBJ2-1; 11 nucleotides align to TRBD2. The CDR3 extends over 16 amino acids. The V segment lost 2 bases and the J segment 7 bases; nucleotides outside the gene matches: 7. Germline V gene data show CDR1 as MGHDK and CDR2 as SYGVNS. The CDR3 reads CASSERTSGPINEQFF. CDR3 nucleotides: TGTGCCAGCAGTGAAAGGACTAGCGGGCCCATTAATGAGCAGTTCTTC.

This clone was observed a handful of times. This chain connects TRBV27 to TRBJ1-4; 7 positions match TRBD1. The CDR3 runs to 15 residues. V gave up 6 bases and J gave up 7 bases; unmatched junction bases: 11. Germline V gene data show CDR1 as MNHEY and CDR2 as SMNVEV (reference sequence). DNA for the CDR3: TGTGCCAGCAGCCGACACAGGGGAGCGGGTGAAAAACTGTTTTTT. It encodes CASSRHRGAGEKLFF.

The chain joins TRBV6-5 to TRBJ1-1; D remains unclear. The CDR3 loop spans 14 amino acids. Trimming left V 1 base short and J 0 bases short, with 6 bases between. Per germline, CDR1 MNHEY and CDR2 SVGAGI. CDR3 nucleotide sequence: TGTGCCAGCAGTTACTGGCGGGTGAACACTGAAGCTTTCTTT. It is translated as CASSYWRVNTEAFF.

The rearrangement uses TRBV7-2 and TRBJ1-2; no definite D call. CDR1 and CDR2 (germline): SGHTA, FQGNSA. This CDR3 has 14 amino acids. The germline V and J ends were trimmed by 1 base and 5 bases, with 11 bases remaining between them. The CDR3 DNA reads as TGTGCCAGCAGCTTAGTCCGGGTTGCGTATGGCTACACCTTC. Protein product: CASSLVRVAYGYTF.

In its sample, this clone was seen once. The chain employs TRBV4-3 and TRBJ2-5, with 9 bases identical to TRBD2. Trimming removed 2 bases from V and 4 bases from J; junction bases left unmatched: 11. Germline assignment: CDR1 LGHNA and CDR2 YSLEER. This CDR3 is 17 amino acids long. For the CDR3, the DNA is TGCGCCAGCAGCCAAAGTCTGTCTAGCGGGGCCCCAGAGACCCAGTACTTC. Residues: CASSQSLSSGAPETQYF.

The chain joins TRBV29-1 to TRBJ1-1, with D possibly being TRBD1 (5 bases). V lost 3 bases, J lost 7 bases, and 12 bases lay in between. Germline-derived CDR1 and CDR2 are SQVTM and ANQGSEA. CDR3 length equals 12 residues. CDR3 sequence: CSVDRVLNEAFF. Here the CDR3 DNA reads TGCAGCGTTGACAGGGTATTGAATGAAGCTTTCTTT.

The V gene is TRBV7-8, the J gene TRBJ2-3; 11 bases fit TRBD2. The CDR3 contains 16 residues. Germline V lookup: CDR1 SGHVS, CDR2 FQNEAQ. The trim removed 5 bases at V and 6 bases at J, leaving 10 bases unmatched. The CDR3 sequence: CASSGRLAGFTDTQYF. In DNA, the CDR3 is TGTGCCAGCAGCGGCAGACTAGCGGGGTTTACGGATACGCAGTATTTT.

This chain links TRBV18 with TRBJ2-7; the match to TRBD1 covers 7 bases. This CDR3 is 14 amino acids long. The V and J ends lost 0 bases and 6 bases, in that order; junction bases with no gene match: 5. Germline loops: CDR1 KGHSH, CDR2 LQKENI. CDR3 loop: CASSPPHRGTEQYF. The CDR3 DNA reads as TGTGCCAGCTCACCACCGCACAGGGGAACCGAGCAGTACTTC.

The rearrangement uses TRBV6-5 and TRBJ2-7; 9 positions match TRBD1. This CDR3 has 15 amino acids. CDR1 is MNHEY and CDR2 is SVGAGI in the germline V gene. V lost 6 bases and J lost 7; bases outside the gene matches: 13. CDR3 sequence: CASRGTGTGMEEQYF. CDR3 sequence (DNA): TGTGCCAGCAGAGGAACCGGGACAGGGATGGAAGAGCAGTACTTC.

This chain links TRBV4-3 with TRBJ1-2, with D unclear. V was cut by 0 bases and J by 8 bases, with 22 bases left in between. Germline CDR1 reads LGHNA; CDR2 reads YSLEER. The CDR3 has 17 amino acids. The CDR3, as DNA: TGCGCCAGCAGCCAAGATCCCCTAGAGGGAACCAGAGGAGGCTACACCTTC. It encodes CASSQDPLEGTRGGYTF.

This clone was observed once. The CDR3: CASSPRGGLYNEQFF. CDR3 sequence (DNA): TGTGCCAGCAGCCCCCGCGGGGGCCTCTACAATGAGCAGTTCTTC. V usage is TRBV7-2 and J usage is TRBJ2-1, with a possible D match to TRBD2 (7 bases). This CDR3 region has 15 residues. Germline V lookup: CDR1 SGHTA, CDR2 FQGNSA. Trimming took off 5 bases at V and 3 bases at J, with 14 bases between the two ends.

The chain combines TRBV3-1 (or the pseudogene TRBV3-2) with TRBJ1-2; 8 bases are shared with TRBD1. The V gene's germline CDR1 is LGHDT and CDR2 YNNKEL (reference sequence). After removal of 2 bases from V and 5 bases from J, the junction contained 4 bases not matched to a gene. The CDR3 runs 14 residues. CDR3 bases: TGTGCCAGCAGCCAACGGACAGGGAGGTATGGCTACACCTTC. It specifies CASSQRTGRYGYTF.

This chain uses TRBV3-1 (or the pseudogene TRBV3-2) with TRBJ2-7; D is possibly TRBD2 (5 bases). Trimming left V 4 bases short and J 6 bases short, with 10 bases between. This CDR3 is built from 12 residues. Germline lookup yields CDR1 LGHDT and CDR2 YNNKEL (reference sequence). The CDR3 DNA follows: TGTGCCAGCAGCCTCGCCGGGGTCGAGCAGTACTTC. It is translated as CASSLAGVEQYF.

The CDR3 nucleotides are TGTGCCAGCAGCGCGGGACAGCCTCTTAGAGGCAACACTGAAGCTTTCTTT. Its protein is CASSAGQPLRGNTEAFF. The rearrangement links TRBV5-6 to TRBJ1-1; 7 nucleotides match TRBD1. This CDR3 spans 17 amino acids. In germline, CDR1 is SGHDT, CDR2 YYEEEE. Trimming cost V 4 bases and J 2 bases; bases outside gene matches: 14.

The chain carries TRBV5-5 and TRBJ2-1, with TRBD2 matching over 11 bases. Germline CDR1 is SGHKS and CDR2 is YYEKEE (reference sequence). The CDR3 covers 16 residues. The J segment lost 3 bases and the V segment lost 4 bases, leaving 6 bases of the junction unmatched. The CDR3 region has the DNA TGTGCCAGCAGCCGAACTAGCGGGGGATACTACAATGAGCAGTTCTTC. It is translated as CASSRTSGGYYNEQFF.

V and J are TRBV12-3 or TRBV12-4 and TRBJ2-7; D not resolved. Deletions cut 3 bases from V and 4 bases from J, with 7 bases between. The CDR3 sequence is 12 residues long. The CDR3 nucleotides are TGTGCCAGCAGTTTTGTGCGGTACGAGCAGTACTTC. It yields the protein CASSFVRYEQYF.

This rearrangement joins TRBV5-1 to TRBJ2-5, with 12 bases fitting TRBD2. Per the germline V gene, CDR1 is SGHRS and CDR2 is YFSETQ. CDR3 length equals 16 residues. V shed 4 bases, J shed 4 bases, and the junction held 8 bases outside the gene matches. The CDR3 bases are TGCGCCAGCAGCCCGGGGGGACTAGCGGGTGGAGAGACCCAGTACTTC. This encodes CASSPGGLAGGETQYF.

The chain couples TRBV9 to TRBJ1-2; 9 positions match TRBD1. The germline V gene encodes CDR1 SGDLS and CDR2 YYNGEE. Unmatched junction bases numbered 6, after V lost 4 bases and J lost 8 bases. CDR3 size: 13 residues. The CDR3 region has the DNA TGTGCCAGCAGCTCGGGGACAGGGCAGGGCTACACCTTC. This sequence encodes CASSSGTGQGYTF.

This chain's CDR3 is CASSSLLLADTRNEQFF. The CDR3 region has the DNA TGCGCCAGCAGCTCCCTATTATTAGCGGATACACGCAATGAGCAGTTCTTC. V gene TRBV5-1 combines with J gene TRBJ2-1; TRBD2 might be the D (6 bases). Deletions cut 3 bases from V and 6 bases from J, with 22 bases between. The CDR3 length is 17 residues. Germline CDR1 reads SGHRS; CDR2 reads YFSETQ.

The rearrangement joins TRBV18 to TRBJ2-7; 7 positions agree with TRBD1. V lost 5 bases and J lost 3; bases outside the gene matches: 7. Germline V gene data show CDR1 as KGHSH and CDR2 as LQKENI. The CDR3 is 14 residues long. The CDR3: CASSSGQVSYEQYF. As DNA, the CDR3 is TGTGCCAGCTCAAGCGGACAGGTGAGCTACGAGCAGTACTTC. Supplemented by reference TRBV18 and TRBJ2-7, the full variable domain reads NAGVMQNPRHLVRRRGQEARLRCSPMKGHSHVYWYRQLPEEGLKFMVYLQKENIIDESGMPKERFSAEFPKEGPSILRIQQVVRGDSAAYFCASSSGQVSYEQYFGPGTRLTVT.

This chain connects TRBV3-1 (or the pseudogene TRBV3-2) to TRBJ1-5; D unclear. V was cut by 1 base and J by 5 bases, with 3 bases left in between. Looked up from germline, CDR1 is LGHDT and CDR2 is YNNKEL (reference sequence). CDR3 length: 12 amino acids. The CDR3 DNA is TGTGCCAGCAGCCAAGGAGATCAGCCCCAGCATTTT. It translates to CASSQGDQPQHF.

The J gene is TRBJ1-1, the V gene TRBV18, with D uncertain. Germline CDR1 is KGHSH and CDR2 is LQKENI. There are 15 residues in the CDR3. V lost 1 base and J 1 base, leaving 10 bases between the germline ends. The CDR3 reads CASSPQGEGNTEAFF. CDR3 DNA sequence: TGTGCCAGCTCACCACAGGGTGAGGGGAACACTGAAGCTTTCTTT.

The sample holds many counts of this clone. The chain employs TRBV19 and TRBJ1-1, with D uncertain. Trimming pared 7 bases from V and 4 bases from J, leaving 13 bases between. The CDR3 runs to 13 residues. Looked up from germline, CDR1 is LNHDA and CDR2 is SQIVND (reference sequence). DNA of the CDR3: TGTGCCAGTACCCTCCCCTCGTCCACTGAAGCTTTCTTT. Translating gives CASTLPSSTEAFF.

The chain employs TRBV28 and TRBJ1-1; tentatively, D is TRBD1 (5 bases). The CDR3 covers 14 residues. Trimming pared 2 bases from V and 5 bases from J, leaving 12 bases between. CDR1 and CDR2 from the germline V gene are MDHEN and SYDVKM. The CDR3 nucleotides read TGTGCCAGCAGTTTAGGGGGGGTGGAGACTGAAGCTTTCTTT. It yields the protein CASSLGGVETEAFF.

The V gene is TRBV10-1, the J gene TRBJ2-7; unclear D gene. Germline-derived CDR1 and CDR2 are WNHNN and SYGVQD (reference sequence). The CDR3 covers 14 residues. V gave up 3 bases and J gave up 4 bases, with 13 bases separating them. The CDR3 coding sequence is TGCGCCAGCAGTGAAAACAGTCTGGGTTACGAGCAGTACTTC. Translated: CASSENSLGYEQYF.

The chain carries TRBV5-5 and TRBJ1-1, with a tentative D call TRBD1 (6 bases). Germline CDR1 SGHKS, CDR2 YYEKEE (reference sequence). This CDR3 has 14 amino acids. V lost 4 bases and J 5 bases, leaving 15 bases between the germline ends. The CDR3 loop reads CASSAGVVETEAFF. The CDR3 DNA sequence: TGTGCCAGCAGCGCAGGGGTGGTGGAGACTGAAGCTTTCTTT.